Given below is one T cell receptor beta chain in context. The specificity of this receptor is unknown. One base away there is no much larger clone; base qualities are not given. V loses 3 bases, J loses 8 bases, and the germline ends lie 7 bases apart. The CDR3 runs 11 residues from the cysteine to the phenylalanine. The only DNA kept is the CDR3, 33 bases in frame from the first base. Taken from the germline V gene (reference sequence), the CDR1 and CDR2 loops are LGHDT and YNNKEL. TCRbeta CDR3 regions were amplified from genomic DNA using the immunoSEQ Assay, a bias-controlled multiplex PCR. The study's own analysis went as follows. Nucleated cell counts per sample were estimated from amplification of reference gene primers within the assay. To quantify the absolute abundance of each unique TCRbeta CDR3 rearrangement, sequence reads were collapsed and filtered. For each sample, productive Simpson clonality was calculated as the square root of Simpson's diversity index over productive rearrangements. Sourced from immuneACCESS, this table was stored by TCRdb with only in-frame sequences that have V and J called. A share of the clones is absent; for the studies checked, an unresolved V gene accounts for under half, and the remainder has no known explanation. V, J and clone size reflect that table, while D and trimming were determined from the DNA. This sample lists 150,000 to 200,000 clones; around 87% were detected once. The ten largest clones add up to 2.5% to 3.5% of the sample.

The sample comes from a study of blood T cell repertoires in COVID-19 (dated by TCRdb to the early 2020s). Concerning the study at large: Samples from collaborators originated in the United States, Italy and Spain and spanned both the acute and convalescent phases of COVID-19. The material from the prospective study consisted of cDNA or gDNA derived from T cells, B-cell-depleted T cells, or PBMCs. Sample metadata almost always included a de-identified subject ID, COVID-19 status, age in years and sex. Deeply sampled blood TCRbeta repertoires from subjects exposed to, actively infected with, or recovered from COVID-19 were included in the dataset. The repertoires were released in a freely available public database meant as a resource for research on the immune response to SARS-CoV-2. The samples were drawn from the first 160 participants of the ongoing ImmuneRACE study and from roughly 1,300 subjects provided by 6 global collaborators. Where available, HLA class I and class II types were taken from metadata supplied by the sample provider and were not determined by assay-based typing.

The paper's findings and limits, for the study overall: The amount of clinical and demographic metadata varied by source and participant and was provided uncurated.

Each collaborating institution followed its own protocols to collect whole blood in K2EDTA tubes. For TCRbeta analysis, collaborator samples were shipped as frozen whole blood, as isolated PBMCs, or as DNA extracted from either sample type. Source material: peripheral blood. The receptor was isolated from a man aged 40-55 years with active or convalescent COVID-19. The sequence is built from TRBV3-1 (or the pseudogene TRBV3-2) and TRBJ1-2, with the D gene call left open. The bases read TGTGCCAGCAGCCACCCAGGCGGCTACACCTTC. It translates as CASSHPGGYTF.